This TCR beta chain was sequenced in a study of cytomegalovirus exposure and HLA in healthy donors. The length of the CDR3 is 14 residues. The V end was cut by 6 bases, the J end by 7 bases, with 15 bases between. Germline V gene data show CDR1 as SNHLY and CDR2 as FYNNEI. A multiplex PCR was run with 60 Vbeta primers and 13 Jbeta primers. In the authors' methods: A follow-up analysis tallied about 88 million unique TCR beta chains, roughly 11 million shared. Sequencing was performed with immunoSEQ multiplex PCR; in TCRdb, only in-frame clones are kept and a portion is missing. V, J and clone size are those of that table, while D and trimming were read from the DNA. The sample includes more than 150,000 clones, roughly 75% of them seen just once. Study-level findings and limits: Common viral pathogens were later found to be apparently linked to several of the most significant clusters. The authors confirmed in vitro that a few CMV-associated chains were specific for CMV antigens. Productive status was seen about 90% or about 30% of the time for most TCR beta V segments in an earlier analysis.

About this clone itself: Its antigen is unidentified.

The chain couples TRBV2 to TRBJ1-4, with D possibly matching TRBD1 (6 bases). This TCR came from a woman in her twenties or thirties in good health and CMV-seronegative. Material: PBMCs. This chain's CDR3 is CASSRAGEGEKLFF. CDR3 nucleotides: TGTGCCAGCAGCCGGGCAGGGGAGGGTGAAAAACTGTTTTTT.